The rows below give T cell receptor beta chains drawn from one sample of a study of blood T cell repertoires in COVID-19. Repertoires were generated with immunoSEQ multiplex PCR, while TCRdb's copy carries only in-frame clones and drops some. The sample carries nearly 200,000 clones, around 80% recorded once. The sample comprised peripheral blood. The origin of the receptors is a human donor with acute or convalescent COVID-19. The donor label of this sample is uncertain. Each CDR3 is given with its conserved first and last residue. Each record gives: V gene, J gene, clone size, D gene, CDR3 DNA, CDR3 protein. The D gene is left open where the match is weak. Part of the rows lack a size; the others show once, few, many or a class for expanded clones.

v_call: TRBV29-1; j_call: TRBJ2-3; clone_size: NA; d_call: NA; cdr3_nt: TGCAGCGTATCCGGGGGATCCCCAGATACGCAGTATTTT; cdr3_aa: CSVSGGSPDTQYF
v_call: TRBV7-8; j_call: TRBJ1-5; clone_size: NA; d_call: NA; cdr3_nt: TGTGCCAGCAGCTTAGGGGACACCAACAATCAGCCCCAGCATTTT; cdr3_aa: CASSLGDTNNQPQHF
v_call: TRBV7-9; j_call: TRBJ2-3; clone_size: NA; d_call: TRBD2; cdr3_nt: TGTGCCAGCAGCCTAGCGGGAGTTGTAGATACGCAGTATTTT; cdr3_aa: CASSLAGVVDTQYF
v_call: TRBV19; j_call: TRBJ1-5; clone_size: NA; d_call: NA; cdr3_nt: TGTGCCAGTAGTATGGTGGCAGGGCCAAATCAGCCCCAGCATTTT; cdr3_aa: CASSMVAGPNQPQHF
v_call: TRBV19; j_call: TRBJ1-1; clone_size: NA; d_call: NA; cdr3_nt: TGTGCCAGTAAAAGGGCAGACATGGGGCCGAACACTGAAGCTTTCTTT; cdr3_aa: CASKRADMGPNTEAFF
v_call: TRBV4-2; j_call: TRBJ1-1; clone_size: NA; d_call: NA; cdr3_nt: TGTGCCAGCAGCCAAGATCTCAGGGTCGCTGAAGCTTTCTTT; cdr3_aa: CASSQDLRVAEAFF
v_call: TRBV27; j_call: TRBJ1-5; clone_size: NA; d_call: NA; cdr3_nt: TGTGCCAGCAGTAGGGGGAATCAGCCCCAGCATTTT; cdr3_aa: CASSRGNQPQHF
v_call: TRBV7-8; j_call: TRBJ2-7; clone_size: NA; d_call: NA; cdr3_nt: TGTGCCAGCAGCACCTTAAGCGGGCAGTACGAGCAGTACTTC; cdr3_aa: CASSTLSGQYEQYF
v_call: TRBV9; j_call: TRBJ2-1; clone_size: once; d_call: NA; cdr3_nt: TGTGCCAGCAGCGTAGGAGGGGGTCAGTACAATGAGCAGTTCTTC; cdr3_aa: CASSVGGGQYNEQFF
v_call: TRBV19; j_call: TRBJ1-6; clone_size: NA; d_call: NA; cdr3_nt: TGTGCCAGTAGTATCTACAGGGCTGATTCACCCCTCCACTTT; cdr3_aa: CASSIYRADSPLHF
v_call: TRBV5-8; j_call: TRBJ2-1; clone_size: few; d_call: NA; cdr3_nt: TGTGCCAGCAGCCAACGGTACAATGAGCAGTTCTTC; cdr3_aa: CASSQRYNEQFF
v_call: TRBV5-6; j_call: TRBJ1-4; clone_size: NA; d_call: NA; cdr3_nt: TGTGCCAGCAGCGGAACCAGGCGGGGAACTAATGAAAAACTGTTTTTT; cdr3_aa: CASSGTRRGTNEKLFF
v_call: TRBV11-3; j_call: TRBJ1-1; clone_size: NA; d_call: NA; cdr3_nt: TGTGCCAGCAGCTTAGATGGACGTGAGGGGAACACTGAAGCTTTCTTT; cdr3_aa: CASSLDGREGNTEAFF
v_call: TRBV15; j_call: TRBJ1-1; clone_size: NA; d_call: NA; cdr3_nt: TGTGCCACCAGCAGGGACACCGGAAACACTGAAGCTTTCTTT; cdr3_aa: CATSRDTGNTEAFF
v_call: TRBV27; j_call: TRBJ2-5; clone_size: NA; d_call: NA; cdr3_nt: TGTGCCAGCAGTTTAGGCGGGAGAGGGGGAGAGACCCAGTACTTC; cdr3_aa: CASSLGGRGGETQYF
v_call: TRBV6-5; j_call: TRBJ2-5; clone_size: few; d_call: TRBD2; cdr3_nt: TGTGCCAGCAGATTAGCGGGACGGGAAAAGACCCAGTACTTC; cdr3_aa: CASRLAGREKTQYF
v_call: TRBV5-6; j_call: TRBJ2-1; clone_size: NA; d_call: NA; cdr3_nt: TGTGCCAGCAGCTTGGCTAAACAGTACAATGAACAGTTCTTC; cdr3_aa: CASSLAKQYNEQFF
v_call: TRBV4-2; j_call: TRBJ2-1; clone_size: few; d_call: TRBD2; cdr3_nt: TGTGCCAGCAGCCCGACTAGCGGGGGGGGTTGGAATGAGCAGTTCTTC; cdr3_aa: CASSPTSGGGWNEQFF
v_call: TRBV9; j_call: TRBJ2-7; clone_size: NA; d_call: TRBD2; cdr3_nt: TGTGCCAGCAGCGTTGAAGCGGGAGTGGGGGAGCAGTACTTC; cdr3_aa: CASSVEAGVGEQYF
v_call: TRBV30; j_call: TRBJ2-7; clone_size: few; d_call: TRBD1; cdr3_nt: TGTGCCTGGAGTCCGTCTGGGACAGGGTTTCCCTACGAGCAGTACTTC; cdr3_aa: CAWSPSGTGFPYEQYF
v_call: TRBV7-8; j_call: TRBJ2-1; clone_size: NA; d_call: NA; cdr3_nt: TGTGCCAGCAGCTTAGAACAGGGAAACAATGAGCAGTTCTTC; cdr3_aa: CASSLEQGNNEQFF
v_call: TRBV7-2; j_call: TRBJ2-5; clone_size: NA; d_call: TRBD2; cdr3_nt: TGTGCCAGCAGCGCCGGGACTAGTCGGCAAGAGACCCAGTACTTC; cdr3_aa: CASSAGTSRQETQYF
v_call: TRBV27; j_call: TRBJ2-1; clone_size: NA; d_call: TRBD2; cdr3_nt: TGTGCCAGCAGTTGGTTTGCGGGAGGCAACAATGAGCAGTTCTTC; cdr3_aa: CASSWFAGGNNEQFF
v_call: TRBV18; j_call: TRBJ1-1; clone_size: few; d_call: NA; cdr3_nt: TGTGCCAGCTCACCACGGGACTCCCAGCTGAACACTGAAGCTTTCTTT; cdr3_aa: CASSPRDSQLNTEAFF
v_call: TRBV7-9; j_call: TRBJ2-1; clone_size: NA; d_call: NA; cdr3_nt: TGTGCCAGCAGCCCACCTAGTGATGAGCAGTTCTTC; cdr3_aa: CASSPPSDEQFF
v_call: TRBV27; j_call: TRBJ2-1; clone_size: NA; d_call: TRBD2; cdr3_nt: TGTGCCAGTAGAACTAGCGGCAAGCAGTTCTTC; cdr3_aa: CASRTSGKQFF
v_call: TRBV3-1/TRBV3-2; j_call: TRBJ2-2; clone_size: NA; d_call: NA; cdr3_nt: TGTGCCAGCACCTCTCGTTGGACCCCCAGGGGCGGGGAGCTGTTTTTT; cdr3_aa: CASTSRWTPRGGELFF
v_call: TRBV7-9; j_call: TRBJ2-3; clone_size: NA; d_call: NA; cdr3_nt: TGTGCCAGCAGCTCCACAGGTGTAGATACGCAGTATTTT; cdr3_aa: CASSSTGVDTQYF
v_call: TRBV30; j_call: TRBJ2-2; clone_size: few; d_call: TRBD1; cdr3_nt: TGTGCCTGGAGTCAGGGGGACACCGGGGAGCTGTTTTTT; cdr3_aa: CAWSQGDTGELFF
v_call: TRBV18; j_call: TRBJ2-3; clone_size: NA; d_call: TRBD2; cdr3_nt: TGTGCCAGCTCACCACTAGCGGGAGAGGGGGGCACGGTGAATACGCAGTATTTT; cdr3_aa: CASSPLAGEGGTVNTQYF
v_call: TRBV28; j_call: TRBJ1-5; clone_size: NA; d_call: NA; cdr3_nt: TGTGCCAGTTACAGGGTAGCCCAGCCCCAGCATTTT; cdr3_aa: CASYRVAQPQHF
v_call: TRBV6-6; j_call: TRBJ2-1; clone_size: NA; d_call: TRBD2; cdr3_nt: TGTGCCAGCAGCCCCGGCGGGAGCGGGGCCAATGAGCAGTTCTTC; cdr3_aa: CASSPGGSGANEQFF
v_call: TRBV9; j_call: TRBJ1-4; clone_size: NA; d_call: NA; cdr3_nt: TGTGCCAGCAGCGTAGGGCCTGGGAGCCTAGAAAAACTGTTTTTT; cdr3_aa: CASSVGPGSLEKLFF
v_call: TRBV11-2; j_call: TRBJ1-4; clone_size: NA; d_call: NA; cdr3_nt: TGTGCCAGCAGCCAAGCCCCCCCGTCCCTGTTTTTT; cdr3_aa: CASSQAPPSLFF
v_call: TRBV9; j_call: TRBJ2-2; clone_size: NA; d_call: NA; cdr3_nt: TGTGCCAGCAGCGTAGACGGTGGGCTAGGGAGTTACACCGGGGAGCTGTTTTTT; cdr3_aa: CASSVDGGLGSYTGELFF
v_call: TRBV10-1; j_call: TRBJ2-1; clone_size: NA; d_call: NA; cdr3_nt: TGCGCCAGCAGCCCACAGGGTTCCAATGAGCAGTTCTTC; cdr3_aa: CASSPQGSNEQFF
v_call: TRBV3-1/TRBV3-2; j_call: TRBJ2-2; clone_size: NA; d_call: TRBD2; cdr3_nt: TGTGCCAGCAGCCAAGAGAGGGGACTAGCGGCCGGGGAGCTGTTTTTT; cdr3_aa: CASSQERGLAAGELFF
v_call: TRBV9; j_call: TRBJ2-5; clone_size: NA; d_call: NA; cdr3_nt: TGTGCCAGCAGCGTAGGTGGCAGGGGTGGGCAAGAGACCCAGTACTTC; cdr3_aa: CASSVGGRGGQETQYF
v_call: TRBV19; j_call: TRBJ2-2; clone_size: NA; d_call: NA; cdr3_nt: TGTGCCAGTAGTATAGAGCCAGGTCGTACCGGGGAGCTGTTTTTT; cdr3_aa: CASSIEPGRTGELFF
v_call: TRBV4-2; j_call: TRBJ1-2; clone_size: few; d_call: TRBD1; cdr3_nt: TGTGCCAGCAGCCAACTCGGACAGGGGGTATCCTATGGCTACACCTTC; cdr3_aa: CASSQLGQGVSYGYTF
v_call: TRBV9; j_call: TRBJ1-2; clone_size: NA; d_call: NA; cdr3_nt: TGTGCCAGCACTTCACTAGAGAACTATGGCTACACCTTC; cdr3_aa: CASTSLENYGYTF
v_call: TRBV5-1; j_call: TRBJ2-1; clone_size: NA; d_call: TRBD2; cdr3_nt: TGCGCCAGCAGCTTTGGCCTTCTAGCGGGAATCTACAATGAGCAGTTCTTC; cdr3_aa: CASSFGLLAGIYNEQFF
v_call: TRBV19; j_call: TRBJ1-4; clone_size: NA; d_call: NA; cdr3_nt: TGTGCCAGTAGTGACAGGTACTCTAATGAAAAACTGTTTTTT; cdr3_aa: CASSDRYSNEKLFF
v_call: TRBV28; j_call: TRBJ2-5; clone_size: NA; d_call: NA; cdr3_nt: TGTGCCAGCACCAGACAGGTCTATGAGACCCAGTACTTC; cdr3_aa: CASTRQVYETQYF
v_call: TRBV20-1; j_call: TRBJ2-1; clone_size: NA; d_call: TRBD2; cdr3_nt: TGCAGTGCTAGTAGGCGGGAGGGCCATCAAAATGAGCAGTTCTTC; cdr3_aa: CSASRREGHQNEQFF
v_call: TRBV3-1/TRBV3-2; j_call: TRBJ2-1; clone_size: NA; d_call: NA; cdr3_nt: TGTGCCAGCAGCCAAATCGGGGAAAGGAATGAGCAGTTCTTC; cdr3_aa: CASSQIGERNEQFF
v_call: TRBV4-3; j_call: TRBJ2-3; clone_size: NA; d_call: NA; cdr3_nt: TGCGCCAGCAGCCAGATCAGGGGAGGGGGCACAGATACGCAGTATTTT; cdr3_aa: CASSQIRGGGTDTQYF
v_call: TRBV4-1; j_call: TRBJ2-5; clone_size: NA; d_call: TRBD1; cdr3_nt: TGCGCCAGCAGCCTTGTGACAGGGGAGAAGACCCAGTACTTC; cdr3_aa: CASSLVTGEKTQYF
v_call: TRBV24-1; j_call: TRBJ1-5; clone_size: NA; d_call: TRBD1; cdr3_nt: TGTGCCACCAGTGATCCAACAGGGGGCGAACAGCCCCAGCATTTT; cdr3_aa: CATSDPTGGEQPQHF
v_call: TRBV19; j_call: TRBJ2-2; clone_size: NA; d_call: NA; cdr3_nt: TGTGCCAGTAGTATAAGCGGATTCGGCACCGGGGAGCTGTTTTTT; cdr3_aa: CASSISGFGTGELFF
v_call: TRBV29-1; j_call: TRBJ2-7; clone_size: once; d_call: NA; cdr3_nt: TGCAGCGTTTGGACAATTGGCGAGCAGTACTTC; cdr3_aa: CSVWTIGEQYF
v_call: TRBV25-1; j_call: TRBJ1-4; clone_size: NA; d_call: NA; cdr3_nt: TGTGCCAGCAGTGAACCCCCCGCTAATGAAAAACTGTTTTTT; cdr3_aa: CASSEPPANEKLFF
v_call: TRBV6-4; j_call: TRBJ2-2; clone_size: NA; d_call: NA; cdr3_nt: TGTGCCAGCGTGGGGCTCAACACCGGGGAGCTGTTTTTT; cdr3_aa: CASVGLNTGELFF
v_call: TRBV3-1/TRBV3-2; j_call: TRBJ2-1; clone_size: NA; d_call: TRBD2; cdr3_nt: TGTGCCAGCAGCCAAGTGGGGGGACTAGCGGGATTCAATGAGCAGTTCTTC; cdr3_aa: CASSQVGGLAGFNEQFF
v_call: TRBV27; j_call: TRBJ1-2; clone_size: NA; d_call: TRBD1; cdr3_nt: TGTGCCAGCAGTTTATTCCCTGGACAGGGACTACATGGCTACACCTTC; cdr3_aa: CASSLFPGQGLHGYTF
v_call: TRBV18; j_call: TRBJ2-7; clone_size: NA; d_call: TRBD2; cdr3_nt: TGTGCCAGCTCACCAAAACCGGGACTAGCGGGTTACGAGCAGTACTTC; cdr3_aa: CASSPKPGLAGYEQYF
v_call: TRBV30; j_call: TRBJ2-2; clone_size: NA; d_call: NA; cdr3_nt: TGTGCCCGAGGCACCGGGGGCGGGGAGCTGTTTTTT; cdr3_aa: CARGTGGGELFF
v_call: TRBV6-1; j_call: TRBJ1-5; clone_size: NA; d_call: NA; cdr3_nt: TGTGCCAGCAGTGTGCAATACAGGGTATGGAATCAGCCCCAGCATTTT; cdr3_aa: CASSVQYRVWNQPQHF
v_call: TRBV27; j_call: TRBJ2-7; clone_size: NA; d_call: NA; cdr3_nt: TGTGCCAGCAGTTTATGGGGCGCAACGGGCGAGCAGTACTTC; cdr3_aa: CASSLWGATGEQYF
v_call: TRBV5-1; j_call: TRBJ2-5; clone_size: NA; d_call: TRBD1; cdr3_nt: TGCGCCAGTATGCGAGGGGGCGAAGAGACCCAGTACTTC; cdr3_aa: CASMRGGEETQYF